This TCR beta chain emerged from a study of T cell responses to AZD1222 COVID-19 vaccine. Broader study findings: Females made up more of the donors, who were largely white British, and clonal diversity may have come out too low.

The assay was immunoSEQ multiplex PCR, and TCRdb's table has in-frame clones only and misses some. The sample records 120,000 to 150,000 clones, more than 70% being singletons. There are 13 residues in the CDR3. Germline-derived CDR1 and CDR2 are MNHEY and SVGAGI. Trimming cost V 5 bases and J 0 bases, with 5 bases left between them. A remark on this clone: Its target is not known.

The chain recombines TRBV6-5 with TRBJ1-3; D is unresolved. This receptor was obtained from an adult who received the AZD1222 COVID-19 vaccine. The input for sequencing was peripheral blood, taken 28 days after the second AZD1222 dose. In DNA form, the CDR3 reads TGTGCCAGCAGTACAGTCTCTGGAAACACCATATATTTT. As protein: CASSTVSGNTIYF.